The 20 T cell receptor beta chains below come from one sample, sequenced in a study of cytomegalovirus exposure and HLA in healthy donors. Primers for the PCR totalled 60 Vbeta and 13 Jbeta. Sequencing used immunoSEQ multiplex PCR; TCRdb keeps in-frame clones, though not all of them. The sample has about 67,000 clones; 85% to 90% are singletons. Sequenced sample: PBMCs. Receptors originate from a woman aged 25 to 39 in good health and CMV-seropositive.

This clone appeared a single time. The V gene is TRBV27, the J gene TRBJ1-2; weak D call: TRBD1 (5 bases). V shed 6 bases and J shed 2 bases, with 10 bases lying between them. The CDR3 sequence is 13 residues long. Germline CDR1 is MNHEY and CDR2 is SMNVEV (reference sequence). CDR3 bases: TGTGCCAGCAGAGGGGCAGGAAACTATGGCTACACCTTC. Amino acid sequence: CASRGAGNYGYTF.

This sequence joins TRBV5-1 and TRBJ2-5; 7 bases map to TRBD2. Trimming took 4 bases from V and 3 from J; bases not matched to a gene: 6. Germline assignment: CDR1 SGHRS and CDR2 YFSETQ. The CDR3 length is 14 residues. The CDR3 DNA reads TGCGCCAGCAGCCCAGGGAGCGGGAAAGAGACCCAGTACTTC. Protein sequence: CASSPGSGKETQYF.

This chain joins TRBV11-2 and TRBJ2-2; TRBD1 is a possible D gene (6 bases). From germline, CDR1 is SGHAT and CDR2 FQNNGV. With 8 bases removed from V and 4 bases from J, the gap between germline ends came to 20 bases. The CDR3 sequence is 16 residues long. CDR3 region: CASSTYPGHLTGELFF. DNA for the CDR3: TGTGCCAGCTCCACTTACCCGGGACACCTCACCGGGGAGCTGTTTTTT.

This chain connects TRBV2 to TRBJ1-1; the D is unclear. In germline, CDR1 is SNHLY, CDR2 FYNNEI. The CDR3 loop spans 12 amino acids. V gave up 6 bases and J gave up 10 bases, with 15 bases separating them. The CDR3 loop reads CASSPWTQSAFF. CDR3 DNA: TGTGCCAGCAGCCCTTGGACTCAATCAGCTTTCTTT.

This chain joins TRBV4-2 and TRBJ1-2, with TRBD1 matching 8 bases. There are 14 residues in the CDR3. Germline lookup yields CDR1 LGHNA and CDR2 YNFKEQ. The V and J ends lost 1 base and 8 bases, in that order; junction bases with no gene match: 6. CDR3 bases: TGTGCCAGCAGCCAAGCCCAGGGGGCGCGGGGCTACACCTTC. Amino acids: CASSQAQGARGYTF.

V is TRBV19 and J is TRBJ2-1, with 7 positions matching TRBD2. The CDR3 length is 15 residues. Germline lookup yields CDR1 LNHDA and CDR2 SQIVND (reference sequence). With 5 bases clipped from V and 2 bases from J, the junction kept 6 bases outside the gene matches. Here the CDR3 DNA reads TGTGCCAGTAGTGCCGGGACTACTACCTACAATGAGCAGTTCTTC. Translating it yields CASSAGTTTYNEQFF.

This CDR3 reads CAISLDTTLTSGITDTQYF. The CDR3 coding sequence is TGTGCCATCAGTCTTGACACAACATTGACTAGCGGGATCACAGATACGCAGTATTTT. This rearrangement joins TRBV10-3 to TRBJ2-3; TRBD2 agrees at 11 bases. This CDR3 spans 19 amino acids. After removal of 5 bases from V and 2 bases from J, the junction contained 15 bases not matched to a gene. CDR1 is ENHRY, CDR2 SYGVKD, per germline.

V is TRBV5-6 and J is TRBJ2-1; tentatively, D is TRBD1 (6 bases). CDR1 SGHDT and CDR2 YYEEEE come from the germline V gene. The CDR3 has 13 residues. V lost 0 bases to trimming and J lost 7 bases, with 8 bases between them. The CDR3 sequence: CASSLDRVNEQFF. The CDR3 nucleotides are TGTGCCAGCAGCTTGGACAGGGTAAATGAGCAGTTCTTC.

The J gene is TRBJ2-4, the V gene TRBV27; no reliable D call. The CDR3 covers 13 residues. Germline V gene data show CDR1 as MNHEY and CDR2 as SMNVEV (reference sequence). Trimming removed 5 bases from V and 6 bases from J, with 11 bases in between. This CDR3 is CASSPTRLNIQYF. The CDR3 coding sequence is TGTGCCAGCAGTCCAACCAGGCTAAACATTCAGTACTTC.

The rearrangement uses TRBV5-4 and TRBJ2-1; 9 bases agree with TRBD1. Germline V lookup: CDR1 SGHNT, CDR2 YYREEE (reference sequence). The CDR3 is made up of 15 amino acids. The junction had 2 bases not matched to a gene; V was cut back by 0 bases and J by 4 bases. In DNA, the CDR3 is TGTGCCAGCAGCTTGGTGGGACAGGGTTACAATGAGCAGTTCTTC. This translates into CASSLVGQGYNEQFF. Looking up the rest from reference TRBV5-4 and TRBJ2-1 gives the full variable domain: ETGVTQSPTHLIKTRGQQVTLRCSSQSGHNTVSWYQQALGQGPQFIFQYYREEENGRGNFPPRFSGLQFPNYSSELNVNALELDDSALYLCASSLVGQGYNEQFFGPGTRLTVL.

The chain carries TRBV30 and TRBJ2-1, with 13 nucleotides matching TRBD2. The CDR3 totals 16 residues. V lost 4 bases, J lost 5 bases, and 8 bases stayed unmatched. CDR1 is GTSNPN, CDR2 SVGIG, per germline (reference sequence). CDR3 residues: CAWKPRTSGSHNEQFF. The CDR3 coding sequence is TGTGCCTGGAAACCCCGGACTAGCGGGAGCCACAATGAGCAGTTCTTC. The full variable domain, rest sourced from reference TRBV30 and TRBJ2-1, is SQTIHQWPATLVQPVGSPLSLECTVEGTSNPNLYWYRQAAGRGLQLLFYSVGIGQISSEVPQNLSASRPQDRQFILSSKKLLLSDSGFYLCAWKPRTSGSHNEQFFGPGTRLTVL.

The chain combines TRBV7-6 with TRBJ2-1; D call uncertain. This CDR3 region has 13 residues. Trimming took 5 bases from V and 1 from J, leaving 6 bases between them. The germline V gene encodes CDR1 SGHVS and CDR2 FNYEAQ. The CDR3, as DNA: TGTGCCAGCAGCCCACAGTCCTACAATGAGCAGTTCTTC. Protein: CASSPQSYNEQFF. The complete variable domain, with remaining parts taken from reference TRBV7-6 and TRBJ2-1, reads GAGVSQSPRYKVTKRGQDVALRCDPISGHVSLYWYRQALGQGPEFLTYFNYEAQQDKSGLPNDRFSAERPEGSISTLTIQRTEQRDSAMYRCASSPQSYNEQFFGPGTRLTVL.

The chain recombines TRBV4-1 with TRBJ1-2; 7 nucleotides match TRBD1. V was pared by 2 bases and J by 0 bases, with 9 bases of the junction left unmatched. This CDR3 region has 17 residues. CDR1 and CDR2 from the germline V gene are MGHRA and YSYEKL. Here the CDR3 reads CASSQPFMGQPNYGYTF. Here the CDR3 DNA reads TGCGCCAGCAGCCAACCCTTTATGGGACAGCCTAACTATGGCTACACCTTC.

In its sample, this clone was seen once. The junction differs from germline at one of its ends, possibly a read error. The chain links TRBV9 to TRBJ2-1, with D possibly TRBD2 on 5 matching bases. This CDR3 is built from 11 residues. Germline CDR1 SGDLS, CDR2 YYNGEE. This CDR3 is CASSAGDEQLF. CDR3 DNA sequence: TGTGCCAGCAGCGCCGGGGATGAGCAGCTCTTC.

This clone was seen more than once but under ten times. The V call is TRBV12-1, the J call TRBJ1-4; TRBD1, the D gene given by the table, was not confirmed from the DNA. TRBV12-1 is a pseudogene locus. The CDR3 has 19 amino acids. The CDR3 sequence is CASSYRDRPRKATNEKLFF. DNA for the CDR3: TGTGCCAGCAGCTACCGGGACAGGCCCCGCAAAGCAACTAATGAAAAACTGTTTTTT.

The rearrangement uses TRBV6-6 and TRBJ1-3; tentative D call: TRBD1 (6 bases). Germline V gene data show CDR1 as MNHNY and CDR2 as SVGAGI (reference sequence). The CDR3 covers 15 residues. Trimming removed 6 bases at V and 0 bases at J, with 12 bases between. The CDR3 is CASRKDRSSGNTIYF. The CDR3 bases are TGTGCCAGCAGGAAGGACAGATCCTCTGGAAACACCATATATTTT.

The genes are TRBV20-1 and TRBJ1-1; unclear D gene. Germline V lookup: CDR1 DFQATT, CDR2 SNEGSKA (reference sequence). The CDR3 extends over 11 amino acids. Trimming removed 3 bases at V and 3 bases at J, with 5 bases between. The CDR3 sequence is CSASRDTEAFF. CDR3 DNA sequence: TGCAGTGCTAGCCGGGACACTGAAGCTTTCTTT.

This clone appeared a single time. V usage is TRBV5-4 and J usage is TRBJ1-2, with D maybe TRBD1 (6 bases). The germline CDR1 and CDR2 sequences are SGHNT and YYREEE (reference sequence). CDR3 size: 15 residues. Deletions cut 0 bases from V and 8 bases from J, with 17 bases between. DNA for the CDR3: TGTGCCAGCAGCTTGGATCGCGGGGGCGCGTCCGGCTACACCTTC. Translating gives CASSLDRGGASGYTF.

J is TRBJ2-7 and V is TRBV11-2, with 10 bases lining up with TRBD1. Trimming removed 1 base from V and 5 bases from J; junction bases left unmatched: 8. CDR1 and CDR2 (germline): SGHAT, FQNNGV. This CDR3 comprises 16 residues. The CDR3 sequence is CASSLARDRGSHEQYF. In DNA, the CDR3 is TGTGCCAGCAGCTTAGCCCGGGACAGGGGTAGCCACGAGCAGTACTTC.

This clone was recorded a few times. A far larger clone is only one base removed, so a read error is likely. The chain couples TRBV5-1 to TRBJ2-7, with TRBD1 identical over 7 bases. The CDR3 has 16 residues. Germline CDR1 is SGHRS and CDR2 is YFSETQ. J lost 6 bases, V lost 4 bases, and 16 bases had no gene match. CDR3 region: CASSPNRGAGVREQYF. CDR3 in DNA: TGCGCCAGCAGCCCGAACAGGGGCGCGGGTGTACGCGAGCAGTACTTC.